The text below deals with one T cell receptor (beta chain). A second roughly 6 to 11 cycle PCR used barcoded and J-beta primers. Every single cDNA molecule received a tag from a template-switch adaptor with 12 random nucleotides. All samples yielded 2.5 million or more CDR3-containing paired-end reads. MiXCR, run by TCRdb on the 5' RACE reads, gives a single entry per CDR3 protein. Of over 1,500,000 distinct CDR3 sequences listed, roughly two fifths were seen once; the top ten hold roughly 23%. This sample is part of a study of blood T cells in healthy people across ages. Sequencing was carried out using blood. The origin of this receptor is a human donor in good health.

The CDR3 reads CASSAVGQLYSNQPQHF. The CDR3 nucleotides are TGTGCCAGCAGCGCAGTTGGACAGCTGTATAGCAATCAGCCCCAGCATTTT. The chain is built from TRBV7-2 and TRBJ1-5; D may be TRBD1 (6 bases). Germline CDR1 is SGHTA and CDR2 is FQGNSA. The germline V and J ends were trimmed by 5 bases and 0 bases, with 17 bases remaining between them. The CDR3 contains 17 residues.